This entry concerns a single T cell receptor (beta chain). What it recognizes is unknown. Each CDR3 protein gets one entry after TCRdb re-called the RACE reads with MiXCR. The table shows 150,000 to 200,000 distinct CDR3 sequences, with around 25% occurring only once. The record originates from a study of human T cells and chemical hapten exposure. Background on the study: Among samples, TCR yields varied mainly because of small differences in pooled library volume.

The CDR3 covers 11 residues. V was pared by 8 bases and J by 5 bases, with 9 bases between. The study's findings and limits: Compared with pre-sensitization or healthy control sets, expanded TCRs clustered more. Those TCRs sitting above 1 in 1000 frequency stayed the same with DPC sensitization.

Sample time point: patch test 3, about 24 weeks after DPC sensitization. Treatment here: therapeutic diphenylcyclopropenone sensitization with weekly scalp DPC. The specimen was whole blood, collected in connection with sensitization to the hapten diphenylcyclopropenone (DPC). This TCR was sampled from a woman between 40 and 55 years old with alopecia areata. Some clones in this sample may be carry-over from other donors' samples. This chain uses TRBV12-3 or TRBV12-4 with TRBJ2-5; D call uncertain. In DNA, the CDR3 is TGTGCCAGCCCATTGAGGGAGACCCAGTACTTC. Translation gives CASPLRETQYF.